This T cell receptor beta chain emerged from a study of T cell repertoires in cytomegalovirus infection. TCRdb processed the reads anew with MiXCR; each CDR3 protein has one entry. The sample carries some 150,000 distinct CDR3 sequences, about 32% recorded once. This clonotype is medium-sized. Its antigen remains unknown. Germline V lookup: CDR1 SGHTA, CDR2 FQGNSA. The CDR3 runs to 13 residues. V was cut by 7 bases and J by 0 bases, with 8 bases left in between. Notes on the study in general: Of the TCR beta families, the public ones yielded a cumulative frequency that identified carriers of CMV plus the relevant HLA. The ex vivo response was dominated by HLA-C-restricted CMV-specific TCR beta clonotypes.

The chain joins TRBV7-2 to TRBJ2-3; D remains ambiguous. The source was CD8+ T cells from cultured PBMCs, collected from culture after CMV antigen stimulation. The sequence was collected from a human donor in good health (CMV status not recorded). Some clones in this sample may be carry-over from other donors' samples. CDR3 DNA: TGTGCCAGCACCCCTCAAAGCACAGATACGCAGTATTTT. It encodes CASTPQSTDTQYF.